Listed here is a single T cell receptor (beta chain). The CDR3 has 12 amino acids. Germline lookup yields CDR1 KGHDR and CDR2 SFDVKD. Trimming shortened V by 3 bases and J by 1 base, and 3 bases separated the two germline ends. This sample was taken from a study of blood T cell repertoires in COVID-19. Sequencing was performed with immunoSEQ multiplex PCR; in TCRdb, only in-frame clones are kept and a portion is missing. The sample consists of about 280,000 clones, 90% of them appearing once. The TCR sequence derives from a woman aged 18-30 years with acute COVID-19. The chain is built from TRBV24-1 and TRBJ2-7; D remains unclear. What was sequenced was PBMCs or T cells enriched from blood (not recorded which). CDR3 in amino acids: CATSDQSYEQYF. The CDR3 DNA follows: TGTGCCACCAGTGATCAATCCTACGAGCAGTACTTC.